This TCR beta chain stems from a study of T cells in Graves' hyperthyroidism and ophthalmopathy. TCR beta CDR3 region amplification was performed from RNA transcripts. First-round RT-PCR with HTBI primers amplified the TCR CDR3 region. One entry per CDR3 protein, called by TCRdb with MiXCR from the multiplex PCR reads. The table lists about 410,000 distinct CDR3 sequences, about 15% of them singletons. Overall study results and limits: Separation of ophthalmopathy from stable hyperthyroidism was achieved by a 13 V-J model.

At least ten counts were recorded for this clonotype. What it binds is not known. Each person with ophthalmopathy scored at least 3 on the Clinical Activity Score, reached NOSPECS grade 4 or higher, and had been ill under 3 months. The study based diagnoses on clinical symptoms, serum thyroxine and TRAb, thyroid ultrasound and orbital computed tomography. Sequenced material: blood. This TCR was sampled from a man between 18 and 35 years old with Graves' ophthalmopathy.

DNA of the CDR3: TGCGCCAGCAGCCAATCCACCCGGGCTAGCGGGAGGGAAGAGACCCAGTACTTC. Its translation: CASSQSTRASGREETQYF. J is TRBJ2-5 and V is TRBV4-1; 12 nucleotides agree with TRBD2. With V trimmed by 2 bases and J by 3 bases, 10 bases remained unmatched. CDR3 length: 18 amino acids. Germline assignment: CDR1 MGHRA and CDR2 YSYEKL.